Listed below are T cell receptor beta chains from one sample, sequenced in a study of cytomegalovirus exposure and HLA in healthy donors. Clones were sequenced by immunoSEQ multiplex PCR, and TCRdb holds only the in-frame ones, with some missing. The table lists approximately 100,000 clones, over 65% of them singletons. The sample was PBMCs. The receptors stem from a female donor in good health and CMV-seronegative. CDR3s include the opening cysteine and the closing phenylalanine or tryptophan. A D gene is named only where the DNA matches it firmly. Size values are once, few and many counts, or a class for expanded clones, and some rows have none.

j_gene: TRBJ2-1; v_gene: TRBV5-4; d_gene: TRBD1; abundance: -; CDR3aa: CASRTQGAGFYNEQFF; CDR3nt: TGTGCCAGCAGAACGCAGGGGGCTGGTTTTTACAATGAGCAGTTCTTC
j_gene: TRBJ2-1; v_gene: TRBV5-6; d_gene: -; abundance: -; CDR3aa: CASSFGGPASPLYNEQFF; CDR3nt: TGTGCCAGCAGCTTCGGGGGGCCGGCGTCCCCCCTCTACAATGAGCAGTTCTTC
j_gene: TRBJ1-1; v_gene: TRBV30; d_gene: -; abundance: -; CDR3aa: CAWSVGGPPRMNTEAFF; CDR3nt: TGTGCCTGGAGTGTGGGAGGGCCACCCCGGATGAACACTGAAGCTTTCTTT
j_gene: TRBJ2-3; v_gene: TRBV13; d_gene: TRBD1; abundance: -; CDR3aa: CASSQGQASTDTQYF; CDR3nt: TGTGCCAGCAGCCAAGGACAGGCGAGCACAGATACGCAGTATTTT
j_gene: TRBJ1-1; v_gene: TRBV21-1; d_gene: -; abundance: -; CDR3aa: CASSKYRGVGRAFF; CDR3nt: TGTGCCAGCAGCAAATACCGGGGAGTAGGTAGAGCTTTCTTT
j_gene: TRBJ2-7; v_gene: TRBV29-1; d_gene: TRBD2; abundance: -; CDR3aa: CSVELAATYEQYF; CDR3nt: TGCAGCGTTGAACTAGCGGCAACCTACGAGCAGTACTTC
j_gene: TRBJ1-5; v_gene: TRBV30; d_gene: -; abundance: -; CDR3aa: CAWSEGVLSVNQPQHF; CDR3nt: TGTGCCTGGAGTGAAGGGGTCCTCTCTGTAAATCAGCCCCAGCATTTT
j_gene: TRBJ2-3; v_gene: TRBV5-4; d_gene: TRBD2; abundance: -; CDR3aa: CASSLGLAAIRGTDTQYF; CDR3nt: TGTGCCAGCAGCTTGGGACTAGCGGCAATTCGGGGCACAGATACGCAGTATTTT
j_gene: TRBJ1-2; v_gene: TRBV19; d_gene: -; abundance: once; CDR3aa: CASSMAVNYGYTF; CDR3nt: TGTGCCAGTAGTATGGCAGTAAACTATGGCTACACCTTC
j_gene: TRBJ2-7; v_gene: TRBV7-2; d_gene: -; abundance: -; CDR3aa: CASSLVLGASSYEQYF; CDR3nt: TGTGCCAGCAGCTTAGTTCTAGGGGCCAGCTCCTACGAGCAGTACTTC
j_gene: TRBJ2-7; v_gene: TRBV19; d_gene: TRBD2; abundance: -; CDR3aa: CASSGKTSGAYEQYF; CDR3nt: TGTGCCAGTAGTGGAAAGACTAGCGGGGCGTACGAGCAGTACTTC
j_gene: TRBJ1-6; v_gene: TRBV11-2; d_gene: TRBD1; abundance: -; CDR3aa: CASSLGDRSGSPLHF; CDR3nt: TGTGCCAGCAGCTTAGGGGACAGGAGTGGTTCACCCCTCCACTTT
j_gene: TRBJ1-4; v_gene: TRBV4-2; d_gene: TRBD1; abundance: -; CDR3aa: CASSQDGRQGNEKLFF; CDR3nt: TGTGCCAGCAGCCAAGATGGGAGACAGGGTAATGAAAAACTGTTTTTT
j_gene: TRBJ1-6; v_gene: TRBV15; d_gene: -; abundance: -; CDR3aa: CATSRDRRGNSPLHF; CDR3nt: TGTGCCACCAGCAGAGATCGGCGGGGAAATTCACCCCTCCACTTT
j_gene: TRBJ2-7; v_gene: TRBV25-1; d_gene: TRBD1; abundance: -; CDR3aa: CASGRTGAYEQYF; CDR3nt: TGTGCCAGCGGAAGGACAGGGGCCTACGAGCAGTACTTC
j_gene: TRBJ2-7; v_gene: TRBV6-1; d_gene: -; abundance: -; CDR3aa: CASSDRQYYEQYF; CDR3nt: TGTGCCAGCAGTGATCGACAGTACTACGAGCAGTACTTC
j_gene: TRBJ2-7; v_gene: TRBV5-4; d_gene: -; abundance: -; CDR3aa: CASSPRAAGASYEQYF; CDR3nt: TGTGCCAGCAGCCCCAGGGCCGCGGGGGCCTCCTACGAGCAGTACTTC
j_gene: TRBJ2-1; v_gene: TRBV5-4; d_gene: TRBD1; abundance: once; CDR3aa: CASTLPGQGVVSYNEQFF; CDR3nt: TGTGCCAGCACCTTACCCGGACAGGGCGTAGTGTCCTACAATGAGCAGTTCTTC
j_gene: TRBJ2-6; v_gene: TRBV7-9; d_gene: TRBD1; abundance: -; CDR3aa: CSSSSWDRGPGAGANVLTF; CDR3nt: TGTTCCAGCAGCTCCTGGGACAGGGGGCCAGGGGCTGGGGCCAACGTCCTGACTTTC
j_gene: TRBJ1-1; v_gene: TRBV6-5; d_gene: TRBD1; abundance: -; CDR3aa: CASSPGQAKHTEAFF; CDR3nt: TGTGCCAGCAGTCCCGGACAGGCCAAGCACACTGAAGCTTTCTTT
j_gene: TRBJ1-1; v_gene: TRBV6-1; d_gene: -; abundance: -; CDR3aa: CASRAPGQATEAFF; CDR3nt: TGTGCCAGCAGGGCCCCTGGACAAGCCACTGAAGCTTTCTTT
j_gene: TRBJ1-2; v_gene: TRBV7-9; d_gene: TRBD1; abundance: -; CDR3aa: CASSLGDSRYTF; CDR3nt: TGTGCCAGCAGCTTGGGGGACAGCCGCTACACCTTC
j_gene: TRBJ1-3; v_gene: TRBV29-1; d_gene: -; abundance: -; CDR3aa: CSVAWRSGTIYF; CDR3nt: TGCAGCGTTGCTTGGCGGAGTGGCACCATATATTTT
j_gene: TRBJ2-7; v_gene: TRBV19; d_gene: -; abundance: -; CDR3aa: CASRKETNVYEQYF; CDR3nt: TGTGCCAGTAGAAAAGAGACAAACGTTTACGAGCAGTACTTC
j_gene: TRBJ1-3; v_gene: TRBV6-6; d_gene: TRBD1; abundance: -; CDR3aa: CASSPRTGGAGNTIYF; CDR3nt: TGTGCCAGCAGTCCGCGGACAGGGGGAGCTGGAAACACCATATATTTT
j_gene: TRBJ1-2; v_gene: TRBV10-3; d_gene: -; abundance: -; CDR3aa: CAISEQGSGNYGYTF; CDR3nt: TGTGCCATCAGTGAACAGGGTTCGGGCAACTATGGCTACACCTTC
j_gene: TRBJ2-1; v_gene: TRBV11-2; d_gene: -; abundance: -; CDR3aa: CARPNNYHYYRSSYNEQFF; CDR3nt: TGTGCCAGACCGAACAACTACCATTATTACCGCAGCTCCTACAATGAGCAGTTCTTC
j_gene: TRBJ1-2; v_gene: TRBV7-2; d_gene: -; abundance: -; CDR3aa: CASSAGTNYGYTF; CDR3nt: TGTGCCAGCAGCGCCGGGACTAACTATGGCTACACCTTC